The next 25 T cell receptor beta chains were all read from a single sample in a study of CD8+ T cells in alopecia areata (dated by TCRdb to the late 2010s). The library came from the immunoSEQ multiplex PCR assay. RNA was extracted from all samples and reverse transcribed into cDNA as template for TCR sequencing. As stored in TCRdb, this immuneACCESS dataset retains in-frame rearrangements with V and J assigned. A fraction of the clones does not appear; measured against another copy, unresolved V genes explain less than half of the discrepancy, and the remainder lacks a known reason. This sample holds 90,000 to 130,000 clones; 50% to 70% were observed only once. Roughly 25% of the sample goes to the ten largest clones. The specimen was NKG2D-low CD8+ T cells sorted from blood. The cell subset or site label on this specimen signifies: sorted CD8+ NKG2D-low blood T cells. These receptors came from a human donor with alopecia areata.

The chain joins TRBV11-2 to TRBJ2-4, with no clear D. Germline values: CDR1 SGHAT, CDR2 FQNNGV. The V gene lost 5 bases and the J gene lost 11 bases, with 10 bases spanning the gap. This CDR3 region has 11 residues. The CDR3 loop is CASSPSAFQYF. The CDR3 DNA is TGTGCCAGCAGCCCCTCGGCTTTTCAGTACTTC.

The chain carries TRBV7-8 and TRBJ2-3; D is uncertain. CDR1 SGHVS and CDR2 FQNEAQ come from the germline V gene. This CDR3 contains 14 residues. V lost 0 bases, J lost 6 bases, and 10 bases lay in between. CDR3 region: CASSLALRGDTQYF. The CDR3 DNA sequence: TGTGCCAGCAGCTTAGCGCTTCGCGGTGATACGCAGTATTTT.

The chain uses TRBV13 and TRBJ1-2, with D unclear. Trimming took 10 bases from V and 3 from J, leaving 15 bases between them. The CDR3 has 13 amino acids. CDR1 and CDR2 from the germline V gene are PRHDT and FYEKMQ (reference sequence). The CDR3 is CATTAAGYYGYTF. For the CDR3, the DNA is TGTGCCACCACGGCCGCGGGGTACTATGGCTACACCTTC.

This chain uses TRBV27 with TRBJ2-1; 7 nucleotides line up with TRBD1. V dropped 5 bases and J dropped 9; count of bases not matched to a gene: 13. The V gene's germline CDR1 is MNHEY and CDR2 SMNVEV (reference sequence). The CDR3 totals 15 residues. CDR3 sequence (DNA): TGTGCCAGCAGTATTCCCGGGACAGTAATTTTTGAGCAGTTCTTC. It translates to CASSIPGTVIFEQFF.

J is TRBJ1-2 and V is TRBV9, with 10 bases lining up with TRBD1. Germline assignment: CDR1 SGDLS and CDR2 YYNGEE. V shed 2 bases, J shed 6 bases, and the junction held 13 bases outside the gene matches. The CDR3 sequence is 17 residues long. CDR3 sequence: CASSVGDRGDVDHGYTF. CDR3 coding DNA: TGTGCCAGCAGCGTTGGGGACAGGGGCGACGTAGACCATGGCTACACCTTC.

The CDR3 DNA is TGTGCCAGCAGCCAACTGCGTGGGTTGGAGACCCAGTACTTC. Translation gives CASSQLRGLETQYF. This chain joins TRBV14 and TRBJ2-5; D gene ambiguous. Germline CDR1 SGHDN, CDR2 FVKESK. V lost 2 bases, J lost 5 bases, and 12 bases lay in between. The CDR3 spans 14 residues.

Notes on this clone: The junction departs from germline at one end; a sequencing error may be responsible. This chain joins TRBV30 and TRBJ2-2; 9 bases are a match to TRBD1. CDR3 length: 12 amino acids. In germline, CDR1 is GTSNPN, CDR2 SVGIG (reference sequence). This chain's CDR3 is CARRQGAGELFF. The CDR3 DNA is TGTGCCCGGAGACAGGGGGCCGGGGAGCTGTTTTTT.

This clone was counted only a few times. This chain connects TRBV19 to TRBJ2-2; D unresolved. The V and J ends lost 5 bases and 3 bases respectively, with 1 base between them. This CDR3 region has 11 residues. CDR1 LNHDA and CDR2 SQIVND come from the germline V gene (reference sequence). In nucleotides, the CDR3 is TGTGCCAGTAGTTACACCGGGGAGCTGTTTTTT. Protein sequence: CASSYTGELFF.

This chain connects TRBV4-2 to TRBJ2-7; 7 nucleotides agree with TRBD1. The CDR3 has 14 residues. V lost 4 bases to trimming and J lost 1 base; unmatched junction nucleotides: 4. Per the germline V gene, CDR1 is LGHNA and CDR2 is YNFKEQ. The CDR3 is CASSPGQLSYEQYF. CDR3 nucleotide sequence: TGTGCCAGCAGCCCGGGACAGCTATCCTACGAGCAGTACTTC.

The chain links TRBV27 to TRBJ1-1, with unresolved D. V was pared by 0 bases and J by 3 bases, with 8 bases between. The V gene's germline CDR1 is MNHEY and CDR2 SMNVEV (reference sequence). The CDR3 is made up of 14 amino acids. CDR3 DNA sequence: TGTGCCAGCAGTTTATCCTGGGATTACACTGAAGCTTTCTTT. Translated, it gives CASSLSWDYTEAFF.

This clone was counted only a few times. With only one base between it and a far larger clone, this is likely a read error. The sample contains more than one DNA sequence encoding this CDR3. This chain joins TRBV4-1 and TRBJ2-3; D is unclear. The length of the CDR3 is 14 residues. CDR1 is MGHRA and CDR2 is YSYEKL in the germline V gene. Trimming stripped 1 base from V and 7 bases from J, with 12 bases between. The CDR3 sequence: CASSQVVPDNTQYF. CDR3 nucleotides: TGCGCCAGCAGCCAAGTTGTCCCTGATAATACGCAGTATTTT.

This rearrangement joins TRBV4-1 to TRBJ2-1, with TRBD2 matching over 7 bases. Trimming took 5 bases from V and 7 from J; bases not matched to a gene: 2. CDR1 MGHRA and CDR2 YSYEKL come from the germline V gene. CDR3 length: 12 amino acids. This chain's CDR3 is CASSYSGNEQFF. The CDR3 DNA is TGCGCCAGCAGCTATAGCGGGAATGAGCAGTTCTTC.

This clone was recorded a few times. This chain links TRBV29-1 with TRBJ1-2, with D unclear. V was pared by 2 bases and J by 11 bases, with 9 bases between. The CDR3 is 10 amino acids. Germline V gene lookup returns CDR1 SQVTM and CDR2 ANQGSEA. The CDR3 coding sequence is TGCAGCGTTGAACTAGAGGCGTACACCTTC. Its translation: CSVELEAYTF.

V is TRBV4-1 and J is TRBJ2-5, with D perhaps TRBD2 (6 bases). The CDR3 has 15 residues. Looked up from germline, CDR1 is MGHRA and CDR2 is YSYEKL. The ends were cut back, 1 base at V and 2 bases at J, with 11 bases in the middle. CDR3 coding DNA: TGCGCCAGCAGCCAAGGTCCAGGGAGGCAAGAGACCCAGTACTTC. As protein: CASSQGPGRQETQYF.

This clone was seen only a few times. This chain uses TRBV29-1 with TRBJ1-1; no clear D. There are 12 residues in the CDR3. Trimming removed 5 bases from V and 8 bases from J, with 15 bases in between. Germline CDR1 reads SQVTM; CDR2 reads ANQGSEA. The CDR3 sequence is CSVWAGSMEAFF. The CDR3 nucleotides are TGCAGCGTTTGGGCAGGTTCTATGGAAGCTTTCTTT.

The rearrangement uses TRBV6-1 and TRBJ2-1; 7 bases are a match to TRBD1. CDR3 length: 14 amino acids. CDR1 MNHNS and CDR2 SASEGT come from the germline V gene. The J segment lost 3 bases and the V segment lost 10 bases, leaving 9 bases of the junction unmatched. CDR3 DNA: TGTGCCACGGAGTACAGGGGATACTACAATGAGCAGTTCTTC. Translated, it gives CATEYRGYYNEQFF.

The chain couples TRBV19 to TRBJ2-1; D uncertain. Germline CDR1 reads LNHDA; CDR2 reads SQIVND (reference sequence). This CDR3 has 14 residues. Between the trimmed V and J ends, which lost 7 bases and 0 bases, there was a span of 10 bases. The CDR3 region has the DNA TGTGCCAGTAAGGAGACGAGCTCCTACAATGAGCAGTTCTTC. Its protein is CASKETSSYNEQFF.

The V call is TRBV27, the J call TRBJ2-3; 14 bases are shared with TRBD2. The CDR3 loop spans 18 amino acids. The trim removed 5 bases at V and 4 bases at J, leaving 11 bases unmatched. Germline V gene sequence: CDR1 MNHEY, CDR2 SMNVEV (reference sequence). CDR3 in DNA: TGTGCCAGCAGTCTCCTGGGACTAGCGGGAGCTGTGGCAGATACGCAGTATTTT. This sequence encodes CASSLLGLAGAVADTQYF.

This chain joins TRBV4-1 and TRBJ2-7; D unclear. The CDR3 sequence is 13 residues long. V dropped 6 bases and J dropped 0 bases, with 9 bases sitting between them. Germline V gene sequence: CDR1 MGHRA, CDR2 YSYEKL. Written as DNA, the CDR3 is TGCGCCAGCAGTTCTTTCTCCTCCTACGAGCAGTACTTC. Amino acids: CASSSFSSYEQYF.

The J gene is TRBJ2-1, the V gene TRBV10-2; no firm D call. CDR3 length: 18 amino acids. V was shortened by 2 bases and J by 0 bases, with 17 bases between the two germline ends. Per the germline V gene, CDR1 is WSHSY and CDR2 is SAAADI. As DNA, the CDR3 is TGCGCCAGCAGTGAGAGCCTTAGCTCCTCATCCTCCTACAATGAGCAGTTCTTC. Residues: CASSESLSSSSSYNEQFF.

The V call is TRBV4-1, the J call TRBJ2-2; the D is unclear. V lost 0 bases and J lost 7, with 15 bases in between. This CDR3 region has 16 residues. Germline V gene data show CDR1 as MGHRA and CDR2 as YSYEKL. CDR3 amino acids: CASSQDFWSAVGELFF. The CDR3 DNA reads TGCGCCAGCAGCCAAGATTTTTGGAGCGCGGTCGGGGAGCTGTTTTTT.

This clone came up a few times. The CDR3 protein is CASRLTQDSQETQYF. CDR3 nucleotide sequence: TGTGCCAGCAGATTAACCCAGGACAGCCAAGAGACCCAGTACTTC. The V and J genes are TRBV5-6 and TRBJ2-5, with a tentative D call TRBD1 (6 bases). CDR3 size: 15 residues. Germline CDR1 is SGHDT and CDR2 is YYEEEE. Trimming took 5 bases from V and 1 from J, leaving 15 bases between them.

V usage is TRBV5-1 and J usage is TRBJ2-7; 12 bases agree with TRBD2. Germline loops: CDR1 SGHRS, CDR2 YFSETQ. This CDR3 is built from 15 residues. The V segment lost 2 bases and the J segment 6 bases; nucleotides outside the gene matches: 6. The chain's CDR3 is CASSFTTSGSSEQYF. The CDR3 DNA follows: TGCGCCAGCAGCTTCACGACTAGCGGGAGTTCCGAGCAGTACTTC.

In this sample, this clone turned up once. The genes are TRBV30 and TRBJ1-1; D is uncertain. Between the trimmed V and J ends, which lost 1 base and 7 bases, there was a span of 7 bases. CDR3 length: 11 amino acids. Germline V CDR1 and CDR2: GTSNPN, SVGIG (reference sequence). The DNA of the CDR3 is TGTGCCTGGAGTGACCCTGGTGAAGCTTTCTTT. This translates into CAWSDPGEAFF. The complete variable domain, with remaining parts taken from reference TRBV30 and TRBJ1-1, reads SQTIHQWPATLVQPVGSPLSLECTVEGTSNPNLYWYRQAAGRGLQLLFYSVGIGQISSEVPQNLSASRPQDRQFILSSKKLLLSDSGFYLCAWSDPGEAFFGQGTRLTVV.

V and J are TRBV7-2 and TRBJ2-7, with no clear D. With 1 base removed from V and 2 bases from J, the gap between germline ends came to 12 bases. Germline CDR1 and CDR2: SGHTA and FQGNSA. The CDR3 extends over 15 amino acids. CDR3 sequence: CASSLDFTVTYEQYF. CDR3 nucleotides: TGTGCCAGCAGCTTAGATTTTACCGTAACCTACGAGCAGTACTTC.